The 19 T cell receptor beta chains below all came from one sample that was sequenced in a study of PD-1 blockade in classical Hodgkin lymphoma. There was relapse after autologous stem cell transplantation in every patient, and there was variation in brentuximab vedotin exposure. Magnetic depletion of non-target cells from thawed PBMCs yielded purified CD8+ T cells. Only in-frame clones appear in the TCRdb table, and some are missing; sequencing was by immunoSEQ multiplex PCR. The sample carries under 6,000 clones, under 90% recorded once. The material was CD8+ T cells from blood, obtained at baseline. The source of these receptors is a human donor with classical Hodgkin lymphoma.

This clone appeared once. This chain connects TRBV7-2 to TRBJ2-7; D is possibly TRBD2 (6 bases). From germline, CDR1 is SGHTA and CDR2 FQGNSA. The V end was cut by 4 bases, the J end by 2 bases, with 15 bases between. There are 15 residues in the CDR3. CDR3 sequence (DNA): TGTGCCAGCAGCTACGTAGCGCGGGACCCCTACGAGCAGTACTTC. It encodes CASSYVARDPYEQYF.

CDR3 coding DNA: TGTGCCAGCAGCCCTCTCGTCGGGGAGCGGGGGCAAGAGACCCAGTACTTC. Amino acids: CASSPLVGERGQETQYF. The gene calls are TRBV7-2 and TRBJ2-5, with TRBD2 identical over 8 bases. The CDR3 length is 17 residues. Trimming took 5 bases from V and 2 from J; bases not matched to a gene: 13. Germline V gene data show CDR1 as SGHTA and CDR2 as FQGNSA.

This clone was recorded once. CDR3 protein: CASSPTRDRARNEQFF. CDR3 coding DNA: TGCGCCAGCAGCCCAACGCGGGACAGGGCTAGGAATGAGCAGTTCTTC. The chain combines TRBV4-1 with TRBJ2-1; TRBD1 aligns across 9 bases. After removal of 4 bases from V and 7 bases from J, the junction contained 11 bases not matched to a gene. This CDR3 is 16 amino acids long. The V gene's germline CDR1 is MGHRA and CDR2 YSYEKL.

The CDR3 sequence: CASSQWDKSNYGYTF. CDR3 bases: TGTGCCAGCAGCCAGTGGGACAAGTCCAACTATGGCTACACCTTC. The chain uses TRBV11-2 and TRBJ1-2; the D gene is possibly TRBD1 (6 bases). The CDR3 spans 15 residues. Germline V gene sequence: CDR1 SGHAT, CDR2 FQNNGV. Trimming took 5 bases from V and 2 from J, leaving 15 bases between them.

This clone was detected only a few times. The chain combines TRBV7-9 with TRBJ1-5, with TRBD1 matching over 8 bases. Germline trimming cut 5 bases from V and 5 bases from J; bases unmatched to any gene: 11. This CDR3 is 16 amino acids long. In germline, CDR1 is SEHNR, CDR2 FQNEAQ (reference sequence). The CDR3 nucleotides are TGTGCCAGCAGCCACCATTTGGACAGGGACGATCAGCCCCAGCATTTT. Residues: CASSHHLDRDDQPQHF.

This clone was found a few times. This chain links TRBV7-6 with TRBJ2-1; 7 bases line up with TRBD1. CDR3 length: 16 amino acids. Germline assignment: CDR1 SGHVS and CDR2 FNYEAQ. J lost 5 bases, V lost 7 bases, and 14 bases had no gene match. The chain's CDR3 is CASTARLTGPDNEQFF. The CDR3 nucleotides are TGTGCCAGCACCGCAAGGTTGACAGGGCCCGACAATGAGCAGTTCTTC.

This chain connects TRBV4-1 to TRBJ2-2; D is unresolved. Germline V gene data show CDR1 as MGHRA and CDR2 as YSYEKL. The CDR3 has 12 residues. Trimming pared 4 bases from V and 1 base from J, leaving 1 base between. The CDR3 loop is CASSRNTGELFF. The DNA of the CDR3 is TGCGCCAGCAGCCGGAACACCGGGGAGCTGTTTTTT.

This chain links TRBV2 with TRBJ1-3, with D possibly being TRBD1 (5 bases). Trimming left V 7 bases short and J 6 bases short, with 22 bases between. In germline, CDR1 is SNHLY, CDR2 FYNNEI. The CDR3 consists of 16 residues. The CDR3 protein is CASKDGAATRANTIYF. The CDR3 bases are TGTGCCAGCAAGGATGGGGCTGCGACGCGAGCAAACACCATATATTTT.

CDR3 nucleotides: TGTGCCAGCAGTTTCCCCCCCGGCGGGGGGGCCTTGGGTGAGCAGTTCTTC. It translates to CASSFPPGGGALGEQFF. The J gene is TRBJ2-1, the V gene TRBV27, with TRBD2 matching 9 bases. V lost 3 bases and J lost 9; bases outside the gene matches: 15. The germline CDR1 and CDR2 sequences are MNHEY and SMNVEV (reference sequence). CDR3 length: 17 residues.

The V gene is TRBV30, the J gene TRBJ1-2; D perhaps matches TRBD1 (6 bases). CDR3 length: 13 amino acids. V shed 3 bases and J shed 4 bases, with 12 bases lying between them. Per the germline V gene, CDR1 is GTSNPN and CDR2 is SVGIG (reference sequence). CDR3 region: CAWSQGQGYGYTF. CDR3 sequence (DNA): TGTGCCTGGAGCCAGGGGCAGGGCTATGGCTACACCTTC.

The chain recombines TRBV10-3 with TRBJ2-2; TRBD2 is a possible D gene (6 bases). CDR1 and CDR2 (germline): ENHRY, SYGVKD. The CDR3 extends over 11 amino acids. The ends were cut back, 11 bases at V and 7 bases at J, with 11 bases in the middle. The CDR3 sequence: CASRGSGELFF. The CDR3, as DNA: TGTGCCTCTCGGGGGAGCGGGGAGCTGTTTTTT.

This clone was seen just once. The V gene is TRBV6-5, the J gene TRBJ1-3; no clear D. This CDR3 has 14 amino acids. Germline V lookup: CDR1 MNHEY, CDR2 SVGAGI. V was shortened by 2 bases and J by 0 bases, with 5 bases between the two germline ends. CDR3 sequence reads: CASSYGSSGNTIYF. DNA of the CDR3: TGTGCCAGCAGTTACGGTAGCTCTGGAAACACCATATATTTT.

The chain combines TRBV10-3 with TRBJ2-1, with 9 bases that match TRBD1. The trim removed 0 bases at V and 5 bases at J, leaving 2 bases unmatched. This CDR3 has 15 residues. Germline V gene data show CDR1 as ENHRY and CDR2 as SYGVKD. CDR3 amino acids: CAISESRTGDNEQFF. The CDR3 coding sequence is TGTGCCATCAGTGAGTCTCGGACAGGGGACAATGAGCAGTTCTTC.

V is TRBV4-3 and J is TRBJ1-2, with TRBD1 identical over 7 bases. The junction had 10 bases not matched to a gene; V was cut back by 2 bases and J by 4 bases. This CDR3 has 16 residues. Germline CDR1 LGHNA, CDR2 YSLEER. The CDR3 region is CASSQRGGQRFYGYTF. The CDR3 DNA reads TGCGCCAGCAGCCAACGCGGGGGACAGCGGTTCTATGGCTACACCTTC.

This clone has a handful of counts. The rearrangement uses TRBV7-9 and TRBJ2-1; 7 bases are shared with TRBD2. V gave up 5 bases and J gave up 3 bases; unmatched junction bases: 4. The CDR3 runs to 14 residues. Germline CDR1 is SEHNR and CDR2 is FQNEAQ (reference sequence). This CDR3 reads CASSTQRGYNEQFF. The CDR3 nucleotides read TGTGCCAGCAGCACCCAGCGGGGCTACAATGAGCAGTTCTTC.

This clone was detected a few times. V is TRBV9 and J is TRBJ1-2; 7 bases match TRBD1. CDR1 and CDR2 (germline): SGDLS, YYNGEE. This CDR3 is built from 16 residues. The V and J ends lost 0 bases and 8 bases, in that order; junction bases with no gene match: 13. DNA of the CDR3: TGTGCCAGCAGCGTAGACCCCATCCCCACAGGGGAAGGCTACACCTTC. Translating it yields CASSVDPIPTGEGYTF.

This sequence joins TRBV19 and TRBJ1-2; TRBD1 might be the D (6 bases). The V end lost 10 bases, the J end lost 4 bases, and 25 bases lay between the germline ends. This CDR3 contains 16 residues. Looked up from germline, CDR1 is LNHDA and CDR2 is SQIVND (reference sequence). CDR3 bases: TGTGCCACTGACCCGGCCCCTGACAGGCCGCCCTATGGCTACACCTTC. This translates into CATDPAPDRPPYGYTF. Using reference TRBV19 and TRBJ1-2 for the parts outside the CDR3, the full variable domain is DGGITQSPKYLFRKEGQNVTLSCEQNLNHDAMYWYRQDPGQGLRLIYYSQIVNDFQKGDIAEGYSVSREKKESFPLTVTSAQKNPTAFYLCATDPAPDRPPYGYTFGSGTRLTVV.

The rearrangement uses TRBV11-2 and TRBJ1-3; 10 bases are a match to TRBD1. From germline, CDR1 is SGHAT and CDR2 FQNNGV. J was trimmed by 2 bases and V by 5 bases; bases with no gene match: 6. CDR3 length: 16 residues. CDR3 bases: TGTGCCAGCAGCGCCGGTGGGACAGGGGCTGGAAACACCATATATTTT. This sequence encodes CASSAGGTGAGNTIYF.

This clone has just one count. The CDR3 reads CASSGWRDEQYF. DNA for the CDR3: TGCGCCAGCAGTGGGTGGCGGGACGAGCAGTACTTC. The rearrangement links TRBV10-2 to TRBJ2-7; possible D gene TRBD2, 5 bases. Looked up from germline, CDR1 is WSHSY and CDR2 is SAAADI. The germline V and J ends were trimmed by 4 bases and 5 bases, with 9 bases remaining between them. The length of the CDR3 is 12 residues.